This T cell receptor beta chain was found in a study of T cells in women clearing cervical HPV infection. Trimming took 4 bases from V and 2 from J; bases not matched to a gene: 3. This CDR3 is 14 amino acids long. Germline V gives CDR1 SGHTA, CDR2 FQGTGA. In regard to this clone: The observed sequence ends 3 residues before the CDR3 terminus, with the missing tail filled in from the germline J gene.

TCRdb's copy holds only in-frame clones and misses some; the assay was immunoSEQ multiplex PCR. This table holds approximately 31,000 clones. Sequenced material: blood buffy coat. The gene calls are TRBV7-3 and TRBJ2-3; 7 bases fit TRBD1. The source is a woman between 18 and 75 years old with a cervical HPV16 infection that either progressed to CIN3+ or cleared (not recorded which). The covered CDR3 bases are TGTGCCAGCAGCTCTACAGGGGACACAGATACG. Encoded protein: CASSSTGDTDT. The CDR3 as a whole reads CASSSTGDTDTQYF.